This T cell receptor beta chain was captured in a study of blood T cell repertoires in COVID-19. Overall study: Italy, Spain and the United States were the sources of the convalescent and acute COVID-19 samples. T cells, B-cell-depleted T cells, or PBMCs provided the cDNA or gDNA that served as material.

Authors' analysis steps: Counts of nucleated cells, estimated from reference gene primer amplification, were obtained. Repertoires were generated with immunoSEQ multiplex PCR, while TCRdb's copy carries only in-frame clones and drops some. V, J and clone size reflect that table, while D and trimming were determined from the DNA. The data contain fewer than 250,000 clones, 65% to 85% of them seen just once; the ten biggest clones take up 5.5%. This sequence was found in a human donor in a cohort sampled during active COVID-19. Specimen: peripheral blood.

CDR3 amino acids: CASSLRRLAGDYVQYF. The CDR3, as DNA: TGTGCCAGCAGCTTGAGGAGACTAGCGGGAGACTACGTCCAGTACTTC. The J gene is TRBJ2-7, the V gene TRBV5-6; 12 positions agree with TRBD2. V was clipped by 1 base and J by 10 bases; unmatched bases: 12. Germline lookup yields CDR1 SGHDT and CDR2 YYEEEE. The CDR3 extends over 16 amino acids.